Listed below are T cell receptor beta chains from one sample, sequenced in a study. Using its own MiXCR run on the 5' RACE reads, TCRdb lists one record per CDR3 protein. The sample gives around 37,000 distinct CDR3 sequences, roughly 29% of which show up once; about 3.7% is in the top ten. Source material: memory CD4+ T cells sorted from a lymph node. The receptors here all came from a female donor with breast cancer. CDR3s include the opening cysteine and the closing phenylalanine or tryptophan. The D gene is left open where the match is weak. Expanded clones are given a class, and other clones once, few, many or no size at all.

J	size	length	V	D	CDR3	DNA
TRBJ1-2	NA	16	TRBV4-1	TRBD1	CASSQGIRGPNYGYTF	TGCGCCAGCAGCCAAGGTATAAGGGGGCCCAACTATGGCTACACCTTC
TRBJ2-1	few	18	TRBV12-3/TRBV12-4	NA	CASRPGGQGRVWINEQFF	TGTGCCAGCAGACCAGGGGGGCAGGGTCGGGTTTGGATCAATGAGCAGTTCTTC
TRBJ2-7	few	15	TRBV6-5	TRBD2	CASSYSPGGPGEQYF	TGTGCCAGCAGTTACTCACCGGGAGGGCCTGGGGAGCAGTACTTC
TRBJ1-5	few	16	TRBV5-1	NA	CASSPGIGGLNQPQHF	TGCGCCAGCAGCCCTGGTATCGGGGGACTTAATCAGCCCCAGCATTTT
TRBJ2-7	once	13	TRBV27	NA	CASSSQSTYEQYF	TGTGCCAGCAGTTCCCAGTCAACCTACGAGCAGTACTTC
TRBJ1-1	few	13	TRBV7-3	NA	CASRSVVGTEAFF	TGTGCCAGCAGAAGCGTAGTCGGAACTGAAGCTTTCTTT
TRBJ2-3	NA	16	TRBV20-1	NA	CSAGGRTRRGTDTQYF	TGCAGTGCCGGAGGCCGGACCCGTCGGGGCACAGATACGCAGTATTTT
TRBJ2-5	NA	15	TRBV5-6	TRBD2	CASSSTSGGKETQYF	TGTGCCAGCAGCTCGACTAGCGGGGGAAAAGAGACCCAGTACTTC
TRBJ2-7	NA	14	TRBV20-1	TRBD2	CSAPKRDRTGEQYF	TGCAGTGCTCCAAAGCGGGATAGGACGGGGGAGCAGTACTTC
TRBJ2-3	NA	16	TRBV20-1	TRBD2	CSARVASGGVTDTQYF	TGCAGTGCTAGAGTGGCTAGCGGGGGGGTCACAGATACGCAGTATTTT
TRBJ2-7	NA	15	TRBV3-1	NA	CASSQGLHERHEQYF	TGTGCCAGCAGCCAAGGTCTTCATGAGCGCCACGAGCAGTACTTC
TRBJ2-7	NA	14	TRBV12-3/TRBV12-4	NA	CTSSSTAGMDEQYF	TGTACCAGCAGCTCCACGGCAGGAATGGACGAGCAGTACTTC
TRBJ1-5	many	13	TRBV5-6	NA	CASSFGGNQPQHF	TGTGCCAGCAGCTTTGGAGGCAATCAGCCCCAGCATTTT
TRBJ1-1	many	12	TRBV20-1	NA	CSARVGHTEAFF	TGCAGTGCTAGAGTGGGGCACACTGAAGCTTTCTTT
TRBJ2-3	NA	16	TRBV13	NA	CASSRDSRSSTDTQYF	TGTGCCAGCAGCCGGGACTCACGTTCTAGCACAGATACGCAGTATTTT
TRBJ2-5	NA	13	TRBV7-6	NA	CASSSPTQETQYF	TGTGCCAGCAGCTCCCCGACCCAAGAGACCCAGTACTTC
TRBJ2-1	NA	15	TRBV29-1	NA	CSVELRDTPYNEQFF	TGCAGCGTTGAATTACGGGACACCCCTTACAATGAGCAGTTCTTC
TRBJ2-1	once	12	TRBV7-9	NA	CASSLERAGQFF	TGTGCCAGCAGCTTAGAGCGGGCGGGGCAGTTCTTC
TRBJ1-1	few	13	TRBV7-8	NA	CASSLALFSEAFF	TGTGCCAGCAGCTTAGCGCTTTTCTCTGAAGCTTTCTTT
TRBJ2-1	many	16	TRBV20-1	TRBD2	CSASRPPSGGFNEQFF	TGCAGTGCCAGTAGACCGCCTAGCGGGGGGTTCAATGAGCAGTTCTTC
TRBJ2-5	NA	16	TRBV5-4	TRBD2	CASSWGLAGAQETQYF	TGTGCCAGCAGCTGGGGACTAGCGGGGGCCCAAGAGACCCAGTACTTC
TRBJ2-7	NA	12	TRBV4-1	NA	CASSHGADEQYF	TGCGCCAGCAGCCACGGGGCCGACGAGCAGTACTTC
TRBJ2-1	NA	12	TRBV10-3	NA	CAINLLGNEQFF	TGTGCCATCAACCTGCTGGGTAATGAGCAGTTCTTC
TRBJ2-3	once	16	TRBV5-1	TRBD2	CASSLDPGGRTDTQYF	TGCGCCAGCAGCTTGGACCCGGGGGGGCGCACAGATACGCAGTATTTT
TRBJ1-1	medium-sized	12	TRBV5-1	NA	CASSFGGTEAFF	TGCGCCAGCAGCTTTGGGGGCACTGAAGCTTTCTTT
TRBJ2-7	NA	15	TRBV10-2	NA	CASSDLAKGTYEQYF	TGCGCCAGCAGTGATTTGGCTAAAGGAACCTACGAGCAGTACTTC
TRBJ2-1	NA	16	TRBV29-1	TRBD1	CSVEGSGTGVYNEQFF	TGCAGCGTTGAAGGCTCCGGGACAGGGGTTTACAATGAGCAGTTCTTC
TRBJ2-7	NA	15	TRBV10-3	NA	CAISAEGFLSYEQYF	TGTGCCATCAGCGCAGAAGGATTCCTTTCCTACGAGCAGTACTTC
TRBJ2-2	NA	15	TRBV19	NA	CASSITGMSTGELFF	TGTGCCAGTAGTATAACAGGGATGAGCACCGGGGAGCTGTTTTTT
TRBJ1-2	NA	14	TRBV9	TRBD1	CASSEGQGADGYTF	TGTGCCAGCAGCGAGGGACAGGGGGCAGACGGCTACACCTTC
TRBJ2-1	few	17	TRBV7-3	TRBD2	CASSPQPVRTSYSEQFF	TGTGCCAGCAGCCCACAACCTGTTCGGACTAGCTATAGTGAGCAGTTCTTC
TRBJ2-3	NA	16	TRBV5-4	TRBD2	CASTPPREGAADTQYF	TGTGCCAGCACCCCCCCCCGGGAGGGAGCAGCAGATACGCAGTATTTT
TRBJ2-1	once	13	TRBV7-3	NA	CASSSIGGNERFF	TGTGCCAGCAGTTCCATAGGGGGAAATGAGCGGTTCTTC
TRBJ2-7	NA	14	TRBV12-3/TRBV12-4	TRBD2	CASSLQREGGKQYF	TGTGCCAGCAGTTTACAGCGGGAGGGTGGGAAGCAGTACTTC
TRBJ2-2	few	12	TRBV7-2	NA	CASSIRLPELFF	TGTGCCAGCAGCATACGGTTGCCGGAGCTGTTTTTT
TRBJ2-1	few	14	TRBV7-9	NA	CASSLGQIYNEQFF	TGTGCCAGCAGCTTAGGACAAATCTACAATGAGCAGTTCTTC
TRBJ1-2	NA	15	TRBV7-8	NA	CASSLSPGTDYGYTF	TGTGCCAGCAGCTTAAGCCCGGGTACGGACTATGGCTACACCTTC
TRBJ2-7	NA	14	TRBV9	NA	CASSGGASSYEQYF	TGTGCCAGCAGCGGAGGGGCGAGCTCCTACGAGCAGTACTTC
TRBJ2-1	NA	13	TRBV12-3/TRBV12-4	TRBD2	CGSRITSANEQFF	TGTGGCAGCAGGATAACTAGCGCCAATGAGCAGTTCTTC
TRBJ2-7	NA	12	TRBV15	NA	CATSRDVQKQYF	TGTGCCACCAGCAGAGATGTGCAGAAGCAGTACTTC
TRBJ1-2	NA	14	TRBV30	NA	CAFHPRGGFYGYTF	TGTGCCTTCCATCCCAGGGGCGGCTTTTATGGCTACACCTTC